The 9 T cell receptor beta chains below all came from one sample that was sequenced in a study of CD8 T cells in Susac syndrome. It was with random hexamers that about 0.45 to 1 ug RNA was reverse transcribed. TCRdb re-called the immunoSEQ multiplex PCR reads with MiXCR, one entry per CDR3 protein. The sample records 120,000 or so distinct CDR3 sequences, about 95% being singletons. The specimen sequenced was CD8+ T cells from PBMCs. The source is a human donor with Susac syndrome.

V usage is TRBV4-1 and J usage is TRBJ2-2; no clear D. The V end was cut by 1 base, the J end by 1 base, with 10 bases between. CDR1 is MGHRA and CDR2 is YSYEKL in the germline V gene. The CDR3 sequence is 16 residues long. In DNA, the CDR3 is TGCGCCAGCAGCCAAGGTACCGGGCGGAACACCGGGGAGCTGTTTTTT. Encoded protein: CASSQGTGRNTGELFF.

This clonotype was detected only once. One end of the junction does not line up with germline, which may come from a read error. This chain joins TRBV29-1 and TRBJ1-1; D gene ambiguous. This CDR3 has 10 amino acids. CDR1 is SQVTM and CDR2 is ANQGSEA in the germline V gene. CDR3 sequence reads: CSVGNSEAFF. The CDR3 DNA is TGCAGCGTCGGGAACAGTGAAGCTTTCTTT.

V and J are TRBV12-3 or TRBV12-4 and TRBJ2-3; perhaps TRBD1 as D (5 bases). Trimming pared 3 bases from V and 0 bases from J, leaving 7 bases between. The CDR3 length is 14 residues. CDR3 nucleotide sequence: TGTGCCAGCAGTTTTGGGGCTAGCACAGATACGCAGTATTTT. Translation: CASSFGASTDTQYF.

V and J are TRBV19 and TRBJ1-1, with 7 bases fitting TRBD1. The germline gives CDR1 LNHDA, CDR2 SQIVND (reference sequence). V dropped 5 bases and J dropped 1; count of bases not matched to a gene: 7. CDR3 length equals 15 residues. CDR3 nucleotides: TGTGCCAGTAGTCCCTCGACAGGGTGGAACACTGAAGCTTTCTTT. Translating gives CASSPSTGWNTEAFF. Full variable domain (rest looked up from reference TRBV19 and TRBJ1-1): DGGITQSPKYLFRKEGQNVTLSCEQNLNHDAMYWYRQDPGQGLRLIYYSQIVNDFQKGDIAEGYSVSREKKESFPLTVTSAQKNPTAFYLCASSPSTGWNTEAFFGQGTRLTVV.

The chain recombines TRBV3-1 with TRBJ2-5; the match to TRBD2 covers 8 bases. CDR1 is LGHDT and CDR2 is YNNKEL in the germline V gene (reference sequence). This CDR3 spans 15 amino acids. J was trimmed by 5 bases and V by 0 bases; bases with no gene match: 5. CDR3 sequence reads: CASSQDRASGETQYF. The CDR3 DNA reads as TGTGCCAGCAGCCAAGATCGGGCTAGCGGGGAGACCCAGTACTTC.

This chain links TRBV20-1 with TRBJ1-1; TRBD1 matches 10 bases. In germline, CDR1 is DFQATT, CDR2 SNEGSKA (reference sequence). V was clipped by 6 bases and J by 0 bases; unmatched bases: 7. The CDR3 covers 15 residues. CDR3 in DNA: TGCAGTGCAAGGACAGGGGGGGGGATGAACACTGAAGCTTTCTTT. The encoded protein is CSARTGGGMNTEAFF.

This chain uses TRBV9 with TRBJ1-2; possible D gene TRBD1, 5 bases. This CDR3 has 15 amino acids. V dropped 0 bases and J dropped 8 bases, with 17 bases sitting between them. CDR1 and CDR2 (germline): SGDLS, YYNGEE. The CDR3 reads CASSVEGTLLGGYTF. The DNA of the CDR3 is TGTGCCAGCAGCGTAGAAGGGACCTTACTAGGAGGCTACACCTTC.

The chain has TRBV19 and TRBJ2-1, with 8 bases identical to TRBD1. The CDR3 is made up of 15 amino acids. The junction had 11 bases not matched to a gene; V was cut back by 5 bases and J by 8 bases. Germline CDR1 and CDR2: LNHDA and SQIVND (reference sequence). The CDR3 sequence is CASSRREDRADEQFF. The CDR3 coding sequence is TGTGCCAGTAGTCGGAGGGAGGACAGGGCTGATGAGCAGTTCTTC.

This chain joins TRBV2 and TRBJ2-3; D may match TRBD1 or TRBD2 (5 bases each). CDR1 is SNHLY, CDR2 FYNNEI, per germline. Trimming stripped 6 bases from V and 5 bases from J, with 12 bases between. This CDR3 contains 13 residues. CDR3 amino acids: CASRGEIGDTQYF. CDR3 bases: TGTGCCAGCAGGGGGGAAATAGGAGATACGCAGTATTTT.